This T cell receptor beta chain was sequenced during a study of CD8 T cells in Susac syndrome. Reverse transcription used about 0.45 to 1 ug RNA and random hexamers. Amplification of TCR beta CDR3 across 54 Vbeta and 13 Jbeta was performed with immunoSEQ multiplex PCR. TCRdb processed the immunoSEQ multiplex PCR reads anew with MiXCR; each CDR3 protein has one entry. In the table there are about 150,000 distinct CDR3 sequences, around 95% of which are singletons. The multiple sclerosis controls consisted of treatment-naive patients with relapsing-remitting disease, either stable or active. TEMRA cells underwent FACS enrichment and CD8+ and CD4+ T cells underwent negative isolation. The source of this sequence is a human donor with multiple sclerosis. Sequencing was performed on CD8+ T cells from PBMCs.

The CDR3 region is CASRAGSTEAFF. Written as DNA, the CDR3 is TGCGCCAGCCGGGCAGGCAGCACTGAAGCTTTCTTT. The rearrangement links TRBV5-1 to TRBJ1-1; no reliable D call. The ends were cut back, 7 bases at V and 4 bases at J, with 11 bases in the middle. Per the germline V gene, CDR1 is SGHRS and CDR2 is YFSETQ. The CDR3 extends over 12 amino acids. Full variable domain (missing parts from reference TRBV5-1 and TRBJ1-1): KAGVTQTPRYLIKTRGQQVTLSCSPISGHRSVSWYQQTPGQGLQFLFEYFSETQRNKGNFPGRFSGRQFSNSRSEMNVSTLELGDSALYLCASRAGSTEAFFGQGTRLTVV.